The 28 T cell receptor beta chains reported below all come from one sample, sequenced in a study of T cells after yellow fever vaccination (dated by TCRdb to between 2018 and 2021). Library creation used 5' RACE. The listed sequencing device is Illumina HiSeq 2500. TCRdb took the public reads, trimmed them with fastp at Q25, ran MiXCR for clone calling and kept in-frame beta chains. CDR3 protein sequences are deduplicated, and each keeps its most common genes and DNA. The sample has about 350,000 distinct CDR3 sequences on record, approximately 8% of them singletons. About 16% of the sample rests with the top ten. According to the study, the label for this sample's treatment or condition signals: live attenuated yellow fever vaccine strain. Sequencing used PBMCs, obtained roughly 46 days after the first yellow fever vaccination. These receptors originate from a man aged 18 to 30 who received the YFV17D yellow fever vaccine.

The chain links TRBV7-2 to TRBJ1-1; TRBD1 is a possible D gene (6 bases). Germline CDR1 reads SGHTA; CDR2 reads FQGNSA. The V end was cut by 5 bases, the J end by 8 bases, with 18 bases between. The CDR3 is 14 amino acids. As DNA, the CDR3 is TGTGCCAGCAGCCCCCGACAGGTTTTCCTAGAAGCTTTCTTT. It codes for CASSPRQVFLEAFF.

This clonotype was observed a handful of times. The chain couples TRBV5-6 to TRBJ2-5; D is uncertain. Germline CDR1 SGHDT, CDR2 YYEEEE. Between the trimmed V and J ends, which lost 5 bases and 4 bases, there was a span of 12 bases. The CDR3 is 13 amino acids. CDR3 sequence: CASSIGFRETQYF. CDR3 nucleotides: TGTGCCAGCAGTATCGGGTTCCGAGAGACCCAGTACTTC. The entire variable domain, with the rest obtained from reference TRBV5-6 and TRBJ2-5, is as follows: DAGVTQSPTHLIKTRGQQVTLRCSPKSGHDTVSWYQQALGQGPQFIFQYYEEEERQRGNFPDRFSGHQFPNYSSELNVNALLLGDSALYLCASSIGFRETQYFGPGTRLLVL.

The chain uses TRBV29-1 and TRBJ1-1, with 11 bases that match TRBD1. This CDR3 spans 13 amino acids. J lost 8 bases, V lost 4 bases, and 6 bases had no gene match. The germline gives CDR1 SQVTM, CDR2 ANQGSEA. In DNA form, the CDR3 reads TGCAGCGTTGCCGGACAGGGGGCTCTGGAAGCTTTCTTT. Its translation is CSVAGQGALEAFF.

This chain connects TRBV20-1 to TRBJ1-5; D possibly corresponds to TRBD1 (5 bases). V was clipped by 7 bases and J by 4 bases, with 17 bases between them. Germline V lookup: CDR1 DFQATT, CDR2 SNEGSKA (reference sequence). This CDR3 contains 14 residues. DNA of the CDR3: TGCAGTGTACAGGCTAAAGGGCCAAATCAGCCCCAGCATTTT. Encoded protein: CSVQAKGPNQPQHF.

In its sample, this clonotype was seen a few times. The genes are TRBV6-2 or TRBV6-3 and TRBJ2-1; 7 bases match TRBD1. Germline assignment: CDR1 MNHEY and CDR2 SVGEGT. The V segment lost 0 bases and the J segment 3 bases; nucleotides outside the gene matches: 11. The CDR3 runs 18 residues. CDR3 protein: CASSYSVERQGYYNEQFF. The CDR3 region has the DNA TGTGCCAGCAGTTACTCGGTCGAACGACAGGGATACTACAATGAGCAGTTCTTC.

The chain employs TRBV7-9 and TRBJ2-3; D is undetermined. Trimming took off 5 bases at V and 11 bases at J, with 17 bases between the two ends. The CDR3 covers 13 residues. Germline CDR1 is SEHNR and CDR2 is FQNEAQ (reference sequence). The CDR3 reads CASSPLHIAWQYF. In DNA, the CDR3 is TGTGCCAGCAGCCCCCTGCACATCGCATGGCAGTATTTT.

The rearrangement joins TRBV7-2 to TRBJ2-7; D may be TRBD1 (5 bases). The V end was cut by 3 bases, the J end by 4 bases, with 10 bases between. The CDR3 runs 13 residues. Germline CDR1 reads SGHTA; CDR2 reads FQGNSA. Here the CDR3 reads CASSLYQGYEQYF. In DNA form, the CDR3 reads TGTGCCAGCAGCTTGTATCAGGGTTACGAGCAGTACTTC.

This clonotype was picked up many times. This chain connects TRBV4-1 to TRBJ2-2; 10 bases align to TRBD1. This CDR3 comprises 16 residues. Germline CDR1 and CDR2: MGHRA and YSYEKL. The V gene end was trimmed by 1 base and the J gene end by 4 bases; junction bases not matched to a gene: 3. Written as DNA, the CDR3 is TGCGCCAGCAGCCAAGGACAGGGGGCGCTCACCGGGGAGCTGTTTTTT. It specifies CASSQGQGALTGELFF.

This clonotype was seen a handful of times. The CDR3 is CASRPGEGPKEQFF. The CDR3 nucleotides are TGCGCCAGCCGCCCAGGTGAGGGGCCGAAAGAGCAGTTCTTC. The chain carries TRBV5-1 and TRBJ2-1, with D perhaps given as TRBD1 or TRBD2 (5 bases each). CDR3 length: 14 residues. Trimming cost V 7 bases and J 10 bases, with 21 bases left between them. Per the germline V gene, CDR1 is SGHRS and CDR2 is YFSETQ. The full variable domain, in which reference TRBV5-1 and TRBJ2-1 provide the parts outside the CDR3, is KAGVTQTPRYLIKTRGQQVTLSCSPISGHRSVSWYQQTPGQGLQFLFEYFSETQRNKGNFPGRFSGRQFSNSRSEMNVSTLELGDSALYLCASRPGEGPKEQFFGPGTRLTVL.

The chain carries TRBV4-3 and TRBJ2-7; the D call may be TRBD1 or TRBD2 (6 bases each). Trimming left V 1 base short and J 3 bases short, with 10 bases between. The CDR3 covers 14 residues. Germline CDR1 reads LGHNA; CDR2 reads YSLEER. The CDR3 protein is CASSQGRGDYEQYF. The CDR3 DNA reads TGCGCCAGCAGCCAAGGAAGGGGGGACTACGAGCAGTACTTC.

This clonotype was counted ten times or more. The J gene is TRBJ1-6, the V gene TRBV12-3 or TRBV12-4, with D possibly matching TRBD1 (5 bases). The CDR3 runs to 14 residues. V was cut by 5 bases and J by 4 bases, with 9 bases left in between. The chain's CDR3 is CASSPGPYNSPLHF. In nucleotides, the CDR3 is TGTGCCAGCAGTCCGGGACCGTATAATTCACCCCTCCACTTT.

CDR3 sequence (DNA): TGCAGTTTCTACCCCGGGGACTACAATGAGCAGTTCTTC. It translates to CSFYPGDYNEQFF. The gene calls are TRBV20-1 and TRBJ2-1; TRBD2 is a possible D gene (5 bases). V lost 8 bases, J lost 3 bases, and 14 bases lay in between. Germline CDR1 is DFQATT and CDR2 is SNEGSKA (reference sequence). CDR3 length: 13 amino acids.

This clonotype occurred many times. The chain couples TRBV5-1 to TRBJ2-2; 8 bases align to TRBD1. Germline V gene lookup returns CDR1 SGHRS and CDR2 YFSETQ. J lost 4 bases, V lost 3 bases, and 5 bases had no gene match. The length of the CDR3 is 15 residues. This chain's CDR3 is CASSSGGAGTGELFF. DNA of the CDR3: TGCGCCAGCAGCTCAGGGGGCGCGGGCACCGGGGAGCTGTTTTTT.

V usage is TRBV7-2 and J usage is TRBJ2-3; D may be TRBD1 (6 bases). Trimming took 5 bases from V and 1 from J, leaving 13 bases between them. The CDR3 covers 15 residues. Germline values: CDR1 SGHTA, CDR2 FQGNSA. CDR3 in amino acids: CASSPSWGRTDTQYF. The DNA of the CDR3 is TGTGCCAGCAGCCCCTCTTGGGGGCGCACAGATACGCAGTATTTT.

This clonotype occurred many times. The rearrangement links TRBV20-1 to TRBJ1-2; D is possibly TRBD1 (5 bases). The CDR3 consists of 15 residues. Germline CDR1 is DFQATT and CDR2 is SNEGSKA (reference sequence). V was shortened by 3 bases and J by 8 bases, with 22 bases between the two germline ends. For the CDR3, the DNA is TGCAGTGCTAGGGGCGTTTTGCCCTGGGACGGGGGCTACACCTTC. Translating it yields CSARGVLPWDGGYTF.

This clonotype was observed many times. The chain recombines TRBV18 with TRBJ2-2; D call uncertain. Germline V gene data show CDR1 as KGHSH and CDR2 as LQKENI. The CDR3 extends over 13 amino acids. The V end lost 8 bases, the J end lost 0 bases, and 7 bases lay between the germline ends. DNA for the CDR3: TGTGCCAGCAGCCCCCCGAACACCGGGGAGCTGTTTTTT. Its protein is CASSPPNTGELFF.

The CDR3: CASSDQSNRGGDTIYF. The DNA of the CDR3 is TGTGCCAGCAGTGATCAGTCAAACAGGGGAGGTGACACCATATATTTT. The V gene is TRBV25-1, the J gene TRBJ1-3; 7 positions match TRBD1. The V gene's germline CDR1 is MGHDK and CDR2 SYGVNS. V was pared by 3 bases and J by 8 bases, with 13 bases of the junction left unmatched. This CDR3 has 16 amino acids. The whole variable domain, filled in from reference TRBV25-1 and TRBJ1-3, reads EADIYQTPRYLVIGTGKKITLECSQTMGHDKMYWYQQDPGMELHLIHYSYGVNSTEKGDLSSESTVSRIRTEHFPLTLESARPSHTSQYLCASSDQSNRGGDTIYFGEGSWLTVV.

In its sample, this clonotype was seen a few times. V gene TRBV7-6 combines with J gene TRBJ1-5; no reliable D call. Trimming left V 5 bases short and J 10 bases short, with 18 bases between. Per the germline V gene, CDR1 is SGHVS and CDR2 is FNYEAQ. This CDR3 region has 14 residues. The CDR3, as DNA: TGTGCCAGCAGCCGCAGCGGCGGGGAATCACCCCAGCATTTT. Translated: CASSRSGGESPQHF.

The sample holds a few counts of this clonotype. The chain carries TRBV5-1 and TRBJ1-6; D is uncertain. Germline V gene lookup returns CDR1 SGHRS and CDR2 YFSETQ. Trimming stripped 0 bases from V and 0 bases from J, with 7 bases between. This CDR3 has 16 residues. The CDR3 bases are TGCGCCAGCAGCTTGGAGCCGTCCTCCTATAATTCACCCCTCCACTTT. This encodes CASSLEPSSYNSPLHF. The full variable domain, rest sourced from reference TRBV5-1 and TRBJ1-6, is KAGVTQTPRYLIKTRGQQVTLSCSPISGHRSVSWYQQTPGQGLQFLFEYFSETQRNKGNFPGRFSGRQFSNSRSEMNVSTLELGDSALYLCASSLEPSSYNSPLHFGNGTRLTVT.

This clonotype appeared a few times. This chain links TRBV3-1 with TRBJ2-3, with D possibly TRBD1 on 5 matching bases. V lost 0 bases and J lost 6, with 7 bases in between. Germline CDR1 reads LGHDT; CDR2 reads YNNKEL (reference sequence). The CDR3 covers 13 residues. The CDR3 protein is CASSQDRGDTQYF. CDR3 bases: TGTGCCAGCAGCCAAGATAGGGGTGATACGCAGTATTTT.

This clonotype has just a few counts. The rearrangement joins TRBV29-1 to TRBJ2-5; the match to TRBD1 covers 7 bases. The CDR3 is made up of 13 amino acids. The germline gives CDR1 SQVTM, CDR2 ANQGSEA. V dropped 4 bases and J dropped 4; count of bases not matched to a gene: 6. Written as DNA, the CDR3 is TGCAGCGTTGTAAAGGGGGCGGGAGAGACCCAGTACTTC. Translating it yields CSVVKGAGETQYF.

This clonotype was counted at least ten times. In DNA form, the CDR3 reads TGCGCCAGCAGCTCCCGACAGGGGAGCTATGGCTACACCTTC. Translation: CASSSRQGSYGYTF. The chain has TRBV4-1 and TRBJ1-2; TRBD1 agrees at 8 bases. There are 14 residues in the CDR3. After removal of 5 bases from V and 4 bases from J, the junction contained 6 bases not matched to a gene. CDR1 is MGHRA, CDR2 YSYEKL, per germline.

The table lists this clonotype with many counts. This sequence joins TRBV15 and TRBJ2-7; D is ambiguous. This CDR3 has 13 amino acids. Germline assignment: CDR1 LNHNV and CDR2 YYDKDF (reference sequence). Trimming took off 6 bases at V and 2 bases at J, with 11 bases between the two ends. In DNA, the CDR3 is TGTGCCACCAGTCCTGGTACGGCCTACGAGCAGTACTTC. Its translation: CATSPGTAYEQYF.

The DNA of the CDR3 is TGTGCCAGCAGCGAACTAGCGGGGGGTTTTTCCCAAACAGATACGCAGTATTTT. This codes for CASSELAGGFSQTDTQYF. The genes are TRBV11-2 and TRBJ2-3; TRBD2 aligns across 12 bases. In germline, CDR1 is SGHAT, CDR2 FQNNGV. The CDR3 length is 18 residues. Trimming removed 5 bases from V and 3 bases from J; junction bases left unmatched: 12.

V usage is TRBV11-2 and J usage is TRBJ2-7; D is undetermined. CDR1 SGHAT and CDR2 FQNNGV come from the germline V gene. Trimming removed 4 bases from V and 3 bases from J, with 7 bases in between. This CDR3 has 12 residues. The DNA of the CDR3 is TGTGCCAGCAGCTCAAAGGTCTACGAGCAGTACTTC. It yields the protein CASSSKVYEQYF.

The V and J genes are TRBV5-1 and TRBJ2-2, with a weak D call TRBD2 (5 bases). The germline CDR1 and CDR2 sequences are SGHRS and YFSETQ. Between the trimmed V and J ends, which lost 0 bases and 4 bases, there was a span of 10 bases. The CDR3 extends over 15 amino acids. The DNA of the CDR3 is TGCGCCAGCAGCTTGGTGTCTAGCCCCACCGGGGAGCTGTTTTTT. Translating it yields CASSLVSSPTGELFF.

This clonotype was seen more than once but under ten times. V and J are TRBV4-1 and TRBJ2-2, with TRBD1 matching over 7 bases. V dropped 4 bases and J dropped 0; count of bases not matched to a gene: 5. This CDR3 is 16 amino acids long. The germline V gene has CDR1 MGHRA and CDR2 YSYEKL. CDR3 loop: CASSLEGGANTGELFF. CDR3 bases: TGCGCCAGCAGCCTAGAAGGGGGCGCGAACACCGGGGAGCTGTTTTTT.

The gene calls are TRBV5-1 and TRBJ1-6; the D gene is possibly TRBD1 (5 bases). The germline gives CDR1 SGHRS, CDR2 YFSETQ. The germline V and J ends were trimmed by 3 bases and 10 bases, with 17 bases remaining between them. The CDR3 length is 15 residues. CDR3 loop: CASSWEGLRASPLHF. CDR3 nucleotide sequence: TGCGCCAGCAGCTGGGAGGGGCTACGGGCCTCACCCCTCCACTTT.